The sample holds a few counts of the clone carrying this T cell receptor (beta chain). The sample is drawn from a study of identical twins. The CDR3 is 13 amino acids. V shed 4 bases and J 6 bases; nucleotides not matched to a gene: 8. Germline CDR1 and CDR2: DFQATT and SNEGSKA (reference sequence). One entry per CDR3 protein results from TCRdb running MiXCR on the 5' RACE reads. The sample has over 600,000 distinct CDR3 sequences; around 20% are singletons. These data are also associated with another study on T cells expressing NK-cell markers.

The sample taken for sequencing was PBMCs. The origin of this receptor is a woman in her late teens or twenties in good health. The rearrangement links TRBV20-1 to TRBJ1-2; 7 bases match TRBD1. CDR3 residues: CSAIIQGRDGYTF. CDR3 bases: TGCAGTGCTATTATACAGGGGAGGGATGGCTACACCTTC.